This T cell receptor (beta chain) stems from a study of blood T cell repertoires in COVID-19. Study in general: Some COVID-19 samples were acute and others convalescent; all came from the United States, Italy and Spain. PBMCs, B-cell-depleted T cells, or T cells provided the cDNA or gDNA that made up the material.

This clone was found once. Unmatched junction bases numbered 9, after V lost 2 bases and J lost 5 bases. This CDR3 is built from 15 residues. CDR1 and CDR2 from the germline V gene are KGHSH and LQKENI. TCRdb keeps only in-frame clones here, not all; method: immunoSEQ multiplex PCR. Here the sample spans around 45,000 clones, 65% to 85% being singletons. The sequence derives from an elderly man in a cohort sampled during active COVID-19. The chain combines TRBV18 with TRBJ2-7; 7 bases fit TRBD1. The sample taken for sequencing was peripheral blood. The CDR3 nucleotides read TGTGCCAGCTCACCAAGTCAGGGGGTGAGGAACGAGCAGTACTTC. Its protein is CASSPSQGVRNEQYF.